Listed here is a single T cell receptor (beta chain). Antigen specificity is unknown. This sample is part of a study of cytomegalovirus exposure and HLA in healthy donors. Background on the study: Roughly 180 million T cells yielded approximately 100 million unique TCR beta sequences, as an earlier analysis found. Points from the study as a whole: A list of more than 150 TCR beta chains associated with cytomegalovirus was given. Later analysis demonstrated an association between a missense DCLRE1C variant and TCR beta V- and J-gene trimming. One later analysis reportedly identified an Asian-associated ancestry cluster that showed fewer N-insertions than the approximately 600-donor mean.

V was cut by 6 bases and J by 7 bases, with 10 bases left in between. The germline CDR1 and CDR2 sequences are DFQATT and SNEGSKA (reference sequence). This CDR3 has 11 residues. Use of 60 Vbeta and 13 Jbeta primers characterized the PCR. The table came from immunoSEQ multiplex PCR; TCRdb's copy has only in-frame clones and leaves some out. The table records 110,000 to 150,000 clones, roughly 70% of them present only once. The sample comprised PBMCs. The source is a man aged 30 to 45 in good health and CMV-seronegative. The V and J genes are TRBV20-1 and TRBJ1-5, with D possibly being TRBD1 (5 bases). The CDR3 loop reads CSAGGDQPQHF. CDR3 coding DNA: TGCAGTGCCGGGGGGGACCAGCCCCAGCATTTT.